The 27 T cell receptor beta chains below were found in one sample sequenced in a study of T cell responses to AZD1222 COVID-19 vaccine. Sequenced by immunoSEQ multiplex PCR; TCRdb stores in-frame clones only, minus some. The table shows 150,000 to 200,000 clones, with 75% to 90% occurring only once. The specimen was peripheral blood, collected on day 0 of MenACWY control vaccination. The receptors shown here come from an adult in good health.

CDR3 sequence (DNA): TGTGCCAGTACGGGTCTAGCGGCGGGTACAGATACGCAGTATTTT. Translating gives CASTGLAAGTDTQYF. The chain employs TRBV19 and TRBJ2-3; 7 bases are shared with TRBD2. The V gene end was trimmed by 7 bases and the J gene end by 3 bases; junction bases not matched to a gene: 10. There are 15 residues in the CDR3. From germline, CDR1 is LNHDA and CDR2 SQIVND (reference sequence).

The V and J genes are TRBV9 and TRBJ2-3; no firm D call. Germline CDR1 and CDR2: SGDLS and YYNGEE. The V end was cut by 3 bases, the J end by 4 bases, with 3 bases between. This CDR3 comprises 11 residues. This chain's CDR3 is CASSGADTQYF. CDR3 DNA sequence: TGTGCCAGCAGCGGCGCAGATACGCAGTATTTT.

This chain joins TRBV23-1 and TRBJ1-5; 12 positions match TRBD1. TRBV23-1 is given ORF status, its function remaining uncertain. This CDR3 region has 14 residues. Germline trimming cut 10 bases from V and 7 bases from J; bases unmatched to any gene: 8. CDR3 bases: TGCGCCACCCCGGGACAGGGGGCCTGGCAGCCCCAGCATTTT. The encoded protein is CATPGQGAWQPQHF.

CDR3 nucleotide sequence: TGTGCCAGCAGTCTTGGACAGGGGTTCTATGGCTACACCTTC. This translates into CASSLGQGFYGYTF. This sequence joins TRBV28 and TRBJ1-2, with 9 bases fitting TRBD1. Germline V gives CDR1 MDHEN, CDR2 SYDVKM. This CDR3 region has 14 residues. The V gene end was trimmed by 5 bases and the J gene end by 4 bases; junction bases not matched to a gene: 5.

This clone is medium-sized. Other DNA sequences of this sample code for an identical CDR3. This chain links TRBV4-1 with TRBJ2-7; 7 bases match TRBD2. The trim removed 0 bases at V and 0 bases at J, leaving 5 bases unmatched. Germline CDR1 reads MGHRA; CDR2 reads YSYEKL. CDR3 size: 16 residues. In DNA, the CDR3 is TGCGCCAGCAGCCAAGAAGGGGCGGGGGACTCCTACGAGCAGTACTTC. Its translation: CASSQEGAGDSYEQYF.

This clone was seen only a few times. The chain combines TRBV4-2 with TRBJ2-2; D call uncertain. V lost 1 base, J lost 7 bases, and 7 bases lay in between. This CDR3 has 13 amino acids. Germline V gene data show CDR1 as LGHNA and CDR2 as YNFKEQ. In nucleotides, the CDR3 is TGTGCCAGCAGCCAAGGCGGAAACGGGGAGCTGTTTTTT. This encodes CASSQGGNGELFF.

J is TRBJ2-2 and V is TRBV4-2; 9 nucleotides match TRBD2. Germline V gene sequence: CDR1 LGHNA, CDR2 YNFKEQ. V gave up 2 bases and J gave up 5 bases; unmatched junction bases: 6. CDR3 length: 16 residues. DNA for the CDR3: TGTGCCAGCAGCCAAATAGCGGGAGCCTATACCGGGGAGCTGTTTTTT. It encodes CASSQIAGAYTGELFF.

V and J are TRBV9 and TRBJ2-1; D not resolved. V was cut by 4 bases and J by 6 bases, with 5 bases left in between. Per germline, CDR1 SGDLS and CDR2 YYNGEE. This CDR3 region has 11 residues. The CDR3 DNA sequence: TGTGCCAGCAGCTCGAGCAATGAGCAGTTCTTC. Amino acid sequence: CASSSSNEQFF.

The chain uses TRBV6-5 and TRBJ1-6; perhaps TRBD1 as D (5 bases). The CDR3 is made up of 14 amino acids. The ends were cut back, 7 bases at V and 9 bases at J, with 16 bases in the middle. Germline V CDR1 and CDR2: MNHEY, SVGAGI. CDR3 DNA: TGTGCCAGCACTCGCGATTTCGGGGGTTCACCCCTCCACTTT. This gives the protein CASTRDFGGSPLHF.

The chain combines TRBV5-1 with TRBJ2-1; 8 bases fit TRBD2. CDR3 length equals 15 residues. Germline V gives CDR1 SGHRS, CDR2 YFSETQ. The junction had 7 bases not matched to a gene; V was cut back by 1 base and J by 7 bases. The CDR3 region has the DNA TGCGCCAGCAGCTTGCCGGGGGGGTCCGGGAATGAGCAGTTCTTC. Amino acid sequence: CASSLPGGSGNEQFF.

V gene TRBV5-4 combines with J gene TRBJ1-1, with D hard to call. Germline CDR1 reads SGHNT; CDR2 reads YYREEE (reference sequence). The ends were cut back, 0 bases at V and 1 base at J, with 10 bases in the middle. The length of the CDR3 is 15 residues. The CDR3 reads CASSLVGTSNTEAFF. In DNA form, the CDR3 reads TGTGCCAGCAGCTTGGTGGGCACCTCGAACACTGAAGCTTTCTTT.

The CDR3 DNA is TGTGCCAGCAGTTTAAGGGGGCGCGCTCGCGAGCAGTACTTC. It encodes CASSLRGRAREQYF. The rearrangement joins TRBV27 to TRBJ2-7; TRBD1 aligns across 7 bases. This CDR3 spans 14 amino acids. With 2 bases clipped from V and 6 bases from J, the junction kept 7 bases outside the gene matches. Germline CDR1 is MNHEY and CDR2 is SMNVEV (reference sequence).

The chain combines TRBV10-3 with TRBJ2-2; D uncertain. CDR3 length: 12 amino acids. V was trimmed by 7 bases and J by 1 base, leaving 4 bases between them. Germline lookup yields CDR1 ENHRY and CDR2 SYGVKD. Here the CDR3 reads CAIKGNTGELFF. The CDR3 DNA is TGTGCCATCAAAGGGAACACCGGGGAGCTGTTTTTT.

This CDR3 reads CASSLSGDNQETQYF. Here the CDR3 DNA reads TGTGCCAGCAGTTTATCGGGGGACAACCAAGAGACCCAGTACTTC. This sequence joins TRBV27 and TRBJ2-5; a weak D match, TRBD1 (6 bases). Trimming stripped 0 bases from V and 0 bases from J, with 8 bases between. The CDR3 has 15 amino acids. The germline V gene encodes CDR1 MNHEY and CDR2 SMNVEV (reference sequence).

The V and J genes are TRBV19 and TRBJ1-6; 7 bases map to TRBD1. The V gene end was trimmed by 5 bases and the J gene end by 4 bases; junction bases not matched to a gene: 5. CDR1 is LNHDA, CDR2 SQIVND, per germline (reference sequence). The CDR3 extends over 15 amino acids. The CDR3 sequence is CASSPQGSYNSPLHF. The CDR3 coding sequence is TGTGCCAGTAGTCCACAGGGGTCTTATAATTCACCCCTCCACTTT.

The chain is built from TRBV10-1 and TRBJ1-6, with 7 bases identical to TRBD1. The CDR3 is 16 amino acids. The germline CDR1 and CDR2 sequences are WNHNN and SYGVQD (reference sequence). The ends lost 2 bases at V and 10 bases at J; junction bases unmatched: 11. CDR3 bases: TGCGCCAGCAGTGAGCCCGGACAGGCGCTGGAGTCACCCCTCCACTTT. Its protein product is CASSEPGQALESPLHF.

The chain is built from TRBV7-9 and TRBJ2-7; D assignment may be TRBD1 or TRBD2 (5 bases each). V was trimmed by 8 bases and J by 6 bases, leaving 14 bases between them. The CDR3 is made up of 12 amino acids. CDR1 is SEHNR and CDR2 is FQNEAQ in the germline V gene (reference sequence). CDR3 coding DNA: TGTGCCAGCTCCGTAGGGGCGGGCGAGCAGTACTTC. Translated, it gives CASSVGAGEQYF.

This chain joins TRBV5-4 and TRBJ2-1; 10 nucleotides line up with TRBD1. J gave up 4 bases and V 6 bases, and 1 base lay outside the gene matches. Germline CDR1 reads SGHNT; CDR2 reads YYREEE (reference sequence). This CDR3 spans 13 amino acids. The CDR3 spells CASMGQGYNEQFF. CDR3 nucleotides: TGTGCCAGCATGGGACAGGGGTACAATGAGCAGTTCTTC.

The V and J genes are TRBV28 and TRBJ2-1; D not certain. The ends were cut back, 3 bases at V and 4 bases at J, with 10 bases in the middle. The germline V gene has CDR1 MDHEN and CDR2 SYDVKM. The length of the CDR3 is 14 residues. The CDR3 loop is CASSLGTTYNEQFF. The CDR3 nucleotides are TGTGCCAGCAGTTTGGGAACTACTTACAATGAGCAGTTCTTC.

The rearrangement uses TRBV3-1 (or the pseudogene TRBV3-2) and TRBJ1-2; D is uncertain. V lost 1 base, J lost 4 bases, and 4 bases lay in between. The CDR3 loop spans 12 amino acids. Germline V lookup: CDR1 LGHDT, CDR2 YNNKEL (reference sequence). The CDR3 protein is CASSQARYGYTF. CDR3 in DNA: TGTGCCAGCAGCCAAGCCCGCTATGGCTACACCTTC.

V usage is TRBV11-2 and J usage is TRBJ2-7; TRBD1 matches at 7 bases. Germline V gene data show CDR1 as SGHAT and CDR2 as FQNNGV. V gave up 4 bases and J gave up 3 bases; unmatched junction bases: 12. The CDR3 has 16 amino acids. The CDR3 spells CASSSPRQGRGYEQYF. The CDR3 DNA is TGTGCCAGCAGCTCTCCCCGACAGGGTAGGGGCTACGAGCAGTACTTC.

This clone was seen more than once but under ten times. The V and J genes are TRBV28 and TRBJ1-4, with 10 bases that match TRBD1. V was clipped by 6 bases and J by 3 bases; unmatched bases: 10. CDR3 size: 17 residues. In germline, CDR1 is MDHEN, CDR2 SYDVKM. Here the CDR3 reads CASSYWDRGAANEKLFF. CDR3 nucleotides: TGTGCCAGCAGCTACTGGGACAGGGGTGCGGCTAATGAAAAACTGTTTTTT.

This clone came up a few times. The V and J genes are TRBV4-2 and TRBJ2-5; 7 bases are shared with TRBD1. Losses at the gene ends were 2 bases for V and 3 bases for J; bases not matched to a gene: 0. CDR1 is LGHNA, CDR2 YNFKEQ, per germline. There are 13 residues in the CDR3. The CDR3 is CASSQTGEETQYF. CDR3 nucleotides: TGTGCCAGCAGCCAAACAGGGGAAGAGACCCAGTACTTC.

The chain has TRBV12-5 and TRBJ2-3; TRBD2 agrees at 7 bases. The germline CDR1 and CDR2 sequences are LGHNT and FRNRAP. The CDR3 has 21 amino acids. The trim removed 1 base at V and 1 base at J, leaving 20 bases unmatched. CDR3: CASGLDLKRRGSHYGTDTQYF. The DNA of the CDR3 is TGTGCTAGTGGTTTGGACCTAAAGAGGCGGGGGTCTCATTACGGCACAGATACGCAGTATTTT. Together with reference TRBV12-5 and TRBJ2-3, the CDR3 gives the full variable domain: DARVTQTPRHKVTEMGQEVTMRCQPILGHNTVFWYRQTMMQGLELLAYFRNRAPLDDSGMPKDRFSAEMPDATLATLKIQPSEPRDSAVYFCASGLDLKRRGSHYGTDTQYFGPGTRLTVL.

V usage is TRBV28 and J usage is TRBJ1-3, with D hard to call. This CDR3 region has 12 residues. In germline, CDR1 is MDHEN, CDR2 SYDVKM. Trimming removed 5 bases at V and 5 bases at J, with 7 bases between. Here the CDR3 reads CASSEKRNTIYF. The CDR3 nucleotides are TGTGCCAGCAGTGAGAAACGAAACACCATATATTTT.

The chain couples TRBV7-9 to TRBJ2-3, with D perhaps matching TRBD2 (7 bases). The CDR3 runs to 15 residues. Germline V lookup: CDR1 SEHNR, CDR2 FQNEAQ (reference sequence). The V and J ends lost 5 bases and 0 bases respectively, with 12 bases between them. The CDR3 coding sequence is TGTGCCAGCAGCGGAGGGGGAGGGAGCACAGATACGCAGTATTTT. Encoded protein: CASSGGGGSTDTQYF.

This clone was counted once. The chain combines TRBV6-5 with TRBJ2-7, with D possibly being TRBD2 (6 bases). Germline CDR1 is MNHEY and CDR2 is SVGAGI. The CDR3 runs to 13 residues. The ends were cut back, 7 bases at V and 4 bases at J, with 14 bases in the middle. Written as DNA, the CDR3 is TGTGCCAGCATAAGGGACTTCAGTTACGAGCAGTACTTC. Translation: CASIRDFSYEQYF.